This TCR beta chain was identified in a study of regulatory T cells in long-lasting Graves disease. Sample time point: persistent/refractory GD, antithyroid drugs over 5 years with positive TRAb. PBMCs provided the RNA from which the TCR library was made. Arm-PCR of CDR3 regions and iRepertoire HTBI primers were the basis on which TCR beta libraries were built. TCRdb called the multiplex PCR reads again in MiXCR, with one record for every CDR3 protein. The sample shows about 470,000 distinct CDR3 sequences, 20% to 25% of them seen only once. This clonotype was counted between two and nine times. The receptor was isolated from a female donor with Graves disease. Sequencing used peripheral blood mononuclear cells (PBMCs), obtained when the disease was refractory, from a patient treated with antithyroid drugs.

The CDR3 here is CASSPQAGAEKLFF. CDR3 DNA sequence: TGTGCCAGCAGTCCCCAGGCAGGGGCTGAAAAACTGTTTTTT. The rearrangement links TRBV12-3 or TRBV12-4 to TRBJ1-4, with D possibly being TRBD1 (6 bases). Trimming shortened V by 5 bases and J by 7 bases, and 14 bases separated the two germline ends. The CDR3 is 14 amino acids.